This TCR beta chain is from a study of Tregs in tolerant kidney transplant recipients. Regarding this clone: The antigen is undetermined. Other nucleotide sequences from this sample produce the same CDR3.

Study-level results: Tregs expanded with activated donor B cells seemed most donor-specific.

The repertoire was sequenced with immunoSEQ multiplex PCR; TCRdb's copy has only in-frame clones and lacks some. The repertoire holds approximately 100,000 clones, with 93% as singletons. This CDR3 is built from 15 residues. The trim removed 0 bases at V and 4 bases at J, leaving 3 bases unmatched. Per germline, CDR1 SGHTA and CDR2 FQGTGA. The material sequenced was CD4+ T cells from blood, taken before the transplant. The TCR sequence derives from a human donor who received a combined kidney and bone marrow transplant. The rearrangement joins TRBV7-3 to TRBJ1-1, with TRBD1 matching 9 bases. The CDR3 DNA reads TGTGCCAGCAGCTTAACGAGGACAGGGGTCACTGAAGCTTTCTTT. Its protein is CASSLTRTGVTEAFF.